This T cell receptor (beta chain) was sequenced for a study of human thymus T cells. The V gene's germline CDR1 is SEHNR and CDR2 FQNEAQ (reference sequence). This CDR3 comprises 16 residues. Unmatched junction bases numbered 12, after V lost 5 bases and J lost 2 bases. TCRdb keeps only in-frame clones here, not all; method: immunoSEQ multiplex PCR. Of about 46,000 clones listed, 95% are singletons. The receptor's source is a girl less than two years old with a congenital heart defect but otherwise immunologically healthy. The chain uses TRBV7-9 and TRBJ2-7; 7 bases map to TRBD1. What was sequenced was blood. CDR3 region: CASSPPTGPPPYEQYF. CDR3 DNA: TGTGCCAGCAGCCCACCGACAGGGCCACCTCCCTACGAGCAGTACTTC.